This record covers a single TCR beta chain. What it binds is unknown. The sample carries other DNA sequences with the same CDR3. Germline-derived CDR1 and CDR2 are GTSNPN and SVGIG (reference sequence). After removal of 0 bases from V and 7 bases from J, the junction contained 2 bases not matched to a gene. The CDR3 covers 14 residues. Measured with immunoSEQ multiplex PCR; TCRdb has only the in-frame clones, and not every one. The table has around 120,000 clones, approximately 85% seen once. These data belong to a study of cytomegalovirus exposure and HLA in healthy donors. Findings of the study overall: There were about 160 TCR beta chains listed as cytomegalovirus-associated.

The receptor's source is a young man in good health and CMV-seronegative. The V and J genes are TRBV30 and TRBJ1-4; 10 nucleotides agree with TRBD1. Sequenced sample: PBMCs. The CDR3 region has the DNA TGTGCCTGGAGTGTTGGGACAGGGGCTGAAAAACTGTTTTTT. This sequence encodes CAWSVGTGAEKLFF.